This T cell receptor (beta chain) comes out of a study of identical twins. This clonotype was detected ten times or more. What it binds is unknown. The CDR3 extends over 11 amino acids. The V end lost 5 bases, the J end lost 6 bases, and 8 bases lay between the germline ends. CDR1 is SGHAT, CDR2 FQNNGV, per germline. Study-level results: Insertions ran lower in abundant cord blood beta clonotypes, though not in memory repertoires.

TCRdb re-derived calls from the 5' RACE reads in MiXCR, one entry per CDR3 protein. The data contain some 500,000 distinct CDR3 sequences, around 9.6% of them singletons. A further study also used this sample, focusing on yellow fever vaccine responses in identical twins.

Specimen: PBMCs. This clonotype originated in a woman in her late teens or twenties in good health. This chain connects TRBV11-2 to TRBJ2-7, with a tentative D call TRBD2 (5 bases). The CDR3 DNA reads TGTGCCAGCAGCCGCCTAGCCGAGCAGTACTTC. Amino acids: CASSRLAEQYF.